Listed below are T cell receptor beta chains from one sample, sequenced in a study of blood T cells in healthy people across ages. From the 5' RACE reads, TCRdb called clonotypes with MiXCR, one entry per CDR3 protein. This table holds about 970,000 distinct CDR3 sequences, roughly 51% found once. The sequenced sample was blood. The receptors were sampled from a woman aged 60 to 75 in good health. Each CDR3 is given with its conserved first and last residue. Fields, in order: V gene, J gene, clone size, D gene, CDR3 DNA, CDR3 protein. A D gene is named only where the DNA matches it firmly. Clone sizes are given selectively: once, few, many, or a class where the clone is expanded.

TRBV6-2/TRBV6-3	TRBJ2-7	.	.	TGTGCCAGCAGCCTCGTGCCGGCGGCGACTTTAACCTACGAGCAGTACTTC	CASSLVPAATLTYEQYF
TRBV7-9	TRBJ2-1	once	.	TGTGCCAGCAGCTTAGCGCCAGAAGGACAGTTCTTC	CASSLAPEGQFF
TRBV6-1	TRBJ2-5	.	.	TGTGCCAGCAGTGAAACTCGCTGGACTAAGGGGGAGCAGTACTTC	CASSETRWTKGEQYF
TRBV6-5	TRBJ2-7	.	TRBD2	TGTGCCAGCAGTTCTATCCCATATCTAGCGGGAGAGGTAGGCGAGCAGTACTTC	CASSSIPYLAGEVGEQYF
TRBV4-1	TRBJ2-5	.	.	TGCGCCAGCAGCCCCCTGGGTGGGAGGCAACAAGAGACCCAGTACTTC	CASSPLGGRQQETQYF
TRBV7-2	TRBJ1-2	.	.	TGTGCCAGCAGCTTAACCGGGGCTGCTGGCTACACCTTC	CASSLTGAAGYTF
TRBV6-1	TRBJ2-1	few	.	TGTGCCACCGGAGTTCTGTACAATGAGCAGTTCTTC	CATGVLYNEQFF
TRBV7-9	TRBJ2-7	.	.	TGTGCCAGCAGCTCCCATAGTGCAGGCCGTTACGAGCAGTACTTC	CASSSHSAGRYEQYF
TRBV2	TRBJ2-7	.	TRBD2	TGTGCCAGCAGTGGCCCCAGGTTACTAGCGGGAGAGTCCCCCTACGAGCAGTACTTC	CASSGPRLLAGESPYEQYF
TRBV11-1	TRBJ2-7	.	.	TGTGCCAGCAGCCAGACCTGGGACAACTACGAGCAGTACTTC	CASSQTWDNYEQYF
TRBV28	TRBJ1-4	.	.	TGTGCCAGCAGAGGGTTAGGGGCAGCTAATGAAAAACTGTTTTTT	CASRGLGAANEKLFF
TRBV28	TRBJ2-7	.	.	TGTGCCAGCAGTCCGCCCAGGGATCTAAGCGAGCAGTACTTC	CASSPPRDLSEQYF
TRBV7-2	TRBJ2-3	.	.	TGTGCCAGCAGCATCGGGAGTCTCCCAGATACGCAGTATTTT	CASSIGSLPDTQYF
TRBV7-9	TRBJ1-2	.	TRBD1	TGTGCCAGCAGTGGGACAGGGGACTATGGCTACACCTTC	CASSGTGDYGYTF
TRBV4-1	TRBJ2-1	.	TRBD2	TGCGCCAGCAGCCAAGATCCAGGGAGGGCTAGCGGGAGCGGGGAGCAGTTCTTC	CASSQDPGRASGSGEQFF
TRBV7-9	TRBJ2-2	.	.	TGTGCCAGCAGCTCCCGAGGTAGCAGCAGGGGAGAGCTGTTTTTT	CASSSRGSSRGELFF
TRBV20-1	TRBJ1-1	.	.	TGCAGTGCCAGACCGGATATGAACACTGAAGCTTTCTTT	CSARPDMNTEAFF
TRBV20-1	TRBJ2-1	.	.	TGCAGTGCCGGAGGGGGGAGGGCCGGCAATGAGCAGTTCTTC	CSAGGGRAGNEQFF
TRBV5-1	TRBJ1-2	few	.	TGCGCCAGCAGCGCCCCGACAGACCCCGGCTACACCTTC	CASSAPTDPGYTF
TRBV20-1	TRBJ1-5	.	.	TGCAGTGCGTTCAGGGTTGGCAATCAGCCCCAGCATTTT	CSAFRVGNQPQHF
TRBV11-2	TRBJ2-3	.	.	TGTGCCAGCAGCTTCACGGGGAACACACCCTCTTTCACAGATACGCAGTATTTT	CASSFTGNTPSFTDTQYF
TRBV29-1	TRBJ2-5	.	TRBD2	TGCAGCGGGGGGACTAGCTGGGAGACCCAGTACTTC	CSGGTSWETQYF
TRBV11-2	TRBJ2-7	.	TRBD2	TGTGCCAGCAGCATTAGCGGGAGTTTCGACGAGCAGTACTTC	CASSISGSFDEQYF
TRBV4-1	TRBJ1-2	.	.	TGCGCCAGCAGCCAAGGGACGGGGGGGATCTATGGCTACACCTTC	CASSQGTGGIYGYTF
TRBV10-3	TRBJ2-3	few	.	TGTGCCATCAGTGGGGGGTCCGGCGGCACAGATACGCAGTATTTT	CAISGGSGGTDTQYF
TRBV5-4	TRBJ2-7	.	.	TGTGCCAGCAGCCGGGGGTCCGGGAGAAACTACGAGCAGTACTTC	CASSRGSGRNYEQYF
TRBV7-3	TRBJ2-7	once	.	TGTGCCAGCAGCTTAATGGAGGGGGACGAGCAGTACTTC	CASSLMEGDEQYF
TRBV20-1	TRBJ2-1	few	TRBD2	TGCAGTGCTTCCCCCAGCCTAACTAGCGGGGGGTACAATGAGCAGTTCTTC	CSASPSLTSGGYNEQFF
TRBV10-3	TRBJ2-5	.	.	TGTGCCATCAGTGAGGGGGGAGCACAAGAGACCCAGTACTTC	CAISEGGAQETQYF
TRBV24-1	TRBJ2-4	.	TRBD1	TGTGCCACCAATGCCCCCGGGACAGGGGAAAACATTCAGTACTTC	CATNAPGTGENIQYF
TRBV6-5	TRBJ2-1	.	TRBD2	TGTGCCAGCAGGCGAGGGGACTACTGGGATGAGCAGTTCTTC	CASRRGDYWDEQFF
TRBV6-2/TRBV6-3	TRBJ2-3	.	TRBD2	TGTGCCAGCACCTCCACCCCGGGGGGCCCGAGTCTAGCGGGAGAATTTTCCCAACCAGATACGCAGTATTTT	CASTSTPGGPSLAGEFSQPDTQYF
TRBV12-3/TRBV12-4	TRBJ1-4	.	.	TGTGCCAGTGCGGGGGGGGCTCGTGAAAAACTGTTTTTT	CASAGGAREKLFF
TRBV6-1	TRBJ2-1	.	TRBD2	TGTGCCAGCAGCCCAAAACTGCGGGAGGCCGAAAATGAGCAGTTCTTC	CASSPKLREAENEQFF
TRBV24-1	TRBJ2-5	.	.	TGTGCCACCAGTGACGGACCTCTCGTCGGTGAGACCCAGTACTTC	CATSDGPLVGETQYF
TRBV20-1	TRBJ1-1	few	.	TGCAGTGCAAGAACACCGAACACTGAAGCTTTCTTT	CSARTPNTEAFF
TRBV13	TRBJ1-1	few	.	TGTGCCAGCAGCTTGGGACCGAGTAATGAAGCTTTCTTT	CASSLGPSNEAFF
TRBV15	TRBJ2-1	.	TRBD2	TGTGCCACAGGGACTAGCGCATCCTACAATGAGCAGTTCTTC	CATGTSASYNEQFF
TRBV6-6	TRBJ2-3	once	.	TGTGCCAGCAGTTACTCGATCGGGCAAAGTACGCAGTATTTT	CASSYSIGQSTQYF
TRBV28	TRBJ2-5	.	TRBD2	TGTGTCAGCAGTTTCCGGACTAGCGGGTGGGAAGAGACCCAGTACTTC	CVSSFRTSGWEETQYF